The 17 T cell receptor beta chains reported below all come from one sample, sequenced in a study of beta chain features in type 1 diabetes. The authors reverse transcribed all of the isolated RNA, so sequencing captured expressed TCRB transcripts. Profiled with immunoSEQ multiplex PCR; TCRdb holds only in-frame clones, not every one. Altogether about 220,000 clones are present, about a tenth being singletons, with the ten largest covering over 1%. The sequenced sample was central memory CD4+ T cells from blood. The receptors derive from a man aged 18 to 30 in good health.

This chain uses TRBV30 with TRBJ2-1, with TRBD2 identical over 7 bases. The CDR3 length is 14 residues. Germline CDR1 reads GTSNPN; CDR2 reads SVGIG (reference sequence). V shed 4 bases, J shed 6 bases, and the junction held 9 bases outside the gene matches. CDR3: CAWTFGTNLNEQFF. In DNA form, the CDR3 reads TGTGCCTGGACCTTTGGGACTAATCTCAATGAGCAGTTCTTC.

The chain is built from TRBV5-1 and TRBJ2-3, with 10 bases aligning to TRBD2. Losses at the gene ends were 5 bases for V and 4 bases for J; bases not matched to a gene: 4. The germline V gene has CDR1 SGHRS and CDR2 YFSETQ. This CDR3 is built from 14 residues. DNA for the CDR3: TGCGCCAGCAGTAAAGCGGGAGGGTCAGATACGCAGTATTTT. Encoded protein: CASSKAGGSDTQYF.

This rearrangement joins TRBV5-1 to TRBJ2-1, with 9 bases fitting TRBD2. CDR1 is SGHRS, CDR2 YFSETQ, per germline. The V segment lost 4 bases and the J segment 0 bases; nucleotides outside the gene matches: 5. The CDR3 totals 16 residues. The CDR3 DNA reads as TGCGCCAGCAGCACTCTAGCGGGAAGCTCCTACAATGAGCAGTTCTTC. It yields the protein CASSTLAGSSYNEQFF.

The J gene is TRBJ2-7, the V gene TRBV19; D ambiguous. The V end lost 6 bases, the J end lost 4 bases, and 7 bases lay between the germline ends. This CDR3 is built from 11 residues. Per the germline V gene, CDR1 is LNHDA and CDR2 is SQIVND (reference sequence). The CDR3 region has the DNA TGTGCCAGTAGGGCCGGGTACGAGCAGTACTTC. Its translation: CASRAGYEQYF.

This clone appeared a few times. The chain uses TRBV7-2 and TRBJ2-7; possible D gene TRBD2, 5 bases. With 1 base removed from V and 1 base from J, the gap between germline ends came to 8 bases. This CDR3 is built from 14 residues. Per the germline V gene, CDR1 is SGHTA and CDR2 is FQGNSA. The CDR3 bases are TGTGCCAGCAGCTTAGTCGGGAATTCCTACGAGCAGTACTTC. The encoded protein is CASSLVGNSYEQYF.

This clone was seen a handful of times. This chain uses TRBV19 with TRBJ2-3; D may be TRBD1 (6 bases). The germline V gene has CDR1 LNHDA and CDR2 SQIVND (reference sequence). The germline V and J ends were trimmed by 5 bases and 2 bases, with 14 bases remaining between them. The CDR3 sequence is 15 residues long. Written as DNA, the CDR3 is TGTGCCAGTAGTGCCGGGACACGCGCCACAGATACGCAGTATTTT. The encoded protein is CASSAGTRATDTQYF.

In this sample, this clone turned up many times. CDR3 sequence reads: CASSEDRVYNEQFF. For the CDR3, the DNA is TGTGCCAGCAGTGAGGACAGGGTCTACAATGAGCAGTTCTTC. The chain links TRBV2 to TRBJ2-1; TRBD1 matches 8 bases. J gave up 3 bases and V 3 bases, and 1 base lay outside the gene matches. CDR1 and CDR2 from the germline V gene are SNHLY and FYNNEI. This CDR3 contains 14 residues.

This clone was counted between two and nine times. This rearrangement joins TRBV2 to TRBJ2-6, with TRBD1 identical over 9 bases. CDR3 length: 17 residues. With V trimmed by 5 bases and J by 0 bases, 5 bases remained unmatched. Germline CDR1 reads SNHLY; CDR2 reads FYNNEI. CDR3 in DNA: TGTGCCAGCAGTTCCGGGACAGGGACCTCTGGGGCCAACGTCCTGACTTTC. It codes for CASSSGTGTSGANVLTF.

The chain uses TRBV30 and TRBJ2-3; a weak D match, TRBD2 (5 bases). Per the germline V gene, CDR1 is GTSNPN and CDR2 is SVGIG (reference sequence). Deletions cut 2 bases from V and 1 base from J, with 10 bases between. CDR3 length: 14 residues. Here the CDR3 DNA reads TGTGCCTGGAGTTCGGACTGGGGCACAGATACGCAGTATTTT. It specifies CAWSSDWGTDTQYF. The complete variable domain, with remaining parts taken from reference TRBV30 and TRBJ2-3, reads SQTIHQWPATLVQPVGSPLSLECTVEGTSNPNLYWYRQAAGRGLQLLFYSVGIGQISSEVPQNLSASRPQDRQFILSSKKLLLSDSGFYLCAWSSDWGTDTQYFGPGTRLTVL.

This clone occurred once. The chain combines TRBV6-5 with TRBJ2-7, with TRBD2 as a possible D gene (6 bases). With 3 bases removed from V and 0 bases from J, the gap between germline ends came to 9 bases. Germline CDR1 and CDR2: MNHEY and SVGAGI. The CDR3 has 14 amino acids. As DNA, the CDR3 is TGTGCCAGCAGTTATCTAGCGAACTCCTACGAGCAGTACTTC. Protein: CASSYLANSYEQYF.

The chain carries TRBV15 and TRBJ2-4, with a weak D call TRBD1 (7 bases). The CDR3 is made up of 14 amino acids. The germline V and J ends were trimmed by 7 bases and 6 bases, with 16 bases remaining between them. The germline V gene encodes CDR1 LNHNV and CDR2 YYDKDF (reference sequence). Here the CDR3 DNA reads TGTGCCACCACCCAGCAGGGGGGCGGAAACATTCAGTACTTC. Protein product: CATTQQGGGNIQYF. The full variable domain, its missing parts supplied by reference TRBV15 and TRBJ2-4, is DAMVIQNPRYQVTQFGKPVTLSCSQTLNHNVMYWYQQKSSQAPKLLFHYYDKDFNNEADTPDNFQSRRPNTSFCFLDIRSPGLGDTAMYLCATTQQGGGNIQYFGAGTRLSVL.

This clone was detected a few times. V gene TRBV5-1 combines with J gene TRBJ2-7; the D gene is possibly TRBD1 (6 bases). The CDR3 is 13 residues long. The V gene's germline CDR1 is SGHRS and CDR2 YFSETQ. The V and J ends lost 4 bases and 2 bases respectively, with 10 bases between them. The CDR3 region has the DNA TGCGCCAGCAGCACTGGACAGACCTACGAGCAGTACTTC. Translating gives CASSTGQTYEQYF.

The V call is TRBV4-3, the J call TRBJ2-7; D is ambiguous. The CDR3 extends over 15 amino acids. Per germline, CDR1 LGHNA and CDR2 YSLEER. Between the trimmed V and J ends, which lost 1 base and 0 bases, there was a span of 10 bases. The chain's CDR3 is CASSQGPGYSYEQYF. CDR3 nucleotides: TGCGCCAGCAGCCAAGGCCCAGGATACTCCTACGAGCAGTACTTC.

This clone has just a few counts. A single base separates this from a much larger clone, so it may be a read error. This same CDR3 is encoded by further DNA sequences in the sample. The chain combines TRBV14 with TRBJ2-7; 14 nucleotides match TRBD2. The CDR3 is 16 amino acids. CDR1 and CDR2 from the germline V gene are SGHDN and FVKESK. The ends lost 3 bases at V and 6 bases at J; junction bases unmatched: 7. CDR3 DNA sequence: TGTGCCAGCAGCCATGGGGGACTAGCGGGAGTTTTCGAGCAGTACTTC. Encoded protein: CASSHGGLAGVFEQYF.

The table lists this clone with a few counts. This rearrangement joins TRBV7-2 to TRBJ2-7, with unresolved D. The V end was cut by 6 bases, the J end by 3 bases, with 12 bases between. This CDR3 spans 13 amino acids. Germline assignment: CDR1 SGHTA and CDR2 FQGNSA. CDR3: CASRLSTNYEQYF. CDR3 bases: TGTGCCAGCAGGCTCTCCACCAACTACGAGCAGTACTTC.

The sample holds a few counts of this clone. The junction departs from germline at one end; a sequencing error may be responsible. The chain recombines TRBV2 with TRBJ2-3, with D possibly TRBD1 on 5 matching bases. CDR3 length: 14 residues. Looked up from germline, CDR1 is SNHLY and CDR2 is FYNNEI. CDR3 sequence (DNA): TGTGCCAGCAGGGAAGACAGAGGCACAGATACGCAGTATTTT. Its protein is CASREDRGTDTQYF.

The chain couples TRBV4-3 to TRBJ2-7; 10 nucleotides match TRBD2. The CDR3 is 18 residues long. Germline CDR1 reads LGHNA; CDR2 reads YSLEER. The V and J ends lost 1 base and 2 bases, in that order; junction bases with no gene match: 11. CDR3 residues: CASSQGVPSGRKTYEQYF. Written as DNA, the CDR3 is TGCGCCAGCAGCCAAGGAGTTCCTAGCGGGAGAAAGACCTACGAGCAGTACTTC.